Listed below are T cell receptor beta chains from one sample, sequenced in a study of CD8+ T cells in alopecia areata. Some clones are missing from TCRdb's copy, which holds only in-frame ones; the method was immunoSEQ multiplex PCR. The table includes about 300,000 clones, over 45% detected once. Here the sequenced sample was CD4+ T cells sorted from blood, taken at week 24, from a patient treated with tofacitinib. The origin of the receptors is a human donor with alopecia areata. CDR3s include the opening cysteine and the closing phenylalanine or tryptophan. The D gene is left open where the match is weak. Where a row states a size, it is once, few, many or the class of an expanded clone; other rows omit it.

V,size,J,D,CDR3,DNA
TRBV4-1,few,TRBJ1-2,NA,CASSLPDRPHRGYTF,TGCGCCAGCAGCCTACCCGATCGCCCTCATAGAGGCTACACCTTC
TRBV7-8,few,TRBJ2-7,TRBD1,CASSLTTRQGQTYEQYF,TGTGCCAGCAGCTTAACCACTAGACAGGGTCAAACCTACGAGCAGTACTTC
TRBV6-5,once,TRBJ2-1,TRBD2,CASRNQRGGYNEQFF,TGTGCCAGCAGAAACCAGCGGGGGGGCTACAATGAGCAGTTCTTC
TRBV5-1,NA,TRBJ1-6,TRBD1,CASSLNPGTGTGSPLHF,TGCGCCAGCAGCTTGAATCCCGGGACAGGGACAGGTTCACCCCTCCACTTT
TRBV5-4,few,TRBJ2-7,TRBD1,CASSTRTGGYEQYF,TGTGCCAGCAGCACCCGGACAGGGGGCTACGAGCAGTACTTC
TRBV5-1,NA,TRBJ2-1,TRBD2,CASSRTGTREYNEQFF,TGCGCCAGCAGCCGTACCGGGACTAGGGAATACAATGAGCAGTTCTTC
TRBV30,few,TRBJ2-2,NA,CAWMIARRPTGELFF,TGTGCCTGGATGATTGCGCGCCGCCCCACCGGGGAGCTGTTTTTT
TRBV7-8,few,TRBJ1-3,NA,CASSPGTISGNTIYF,TGTGCCAGCAGCCCCGGGACAATCTCTGGAAACACCATATATTTT
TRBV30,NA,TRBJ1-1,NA,CAWSVRGLESLNTEAFF,TGTGCCTGGAGTGTACGAGGTTTGGAGAGTTTGAACACTGAAGCTTTCTTT
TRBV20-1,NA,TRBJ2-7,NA,CSANPEQYF,TGCAGTGCTAATCCCGAGCAGTACTTC
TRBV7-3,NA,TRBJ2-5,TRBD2,CASNLGLAVEETQYF,TGTGCCAGCAACCTGGGACTAGCGGTGGAAGAGACCCAGTACTTC
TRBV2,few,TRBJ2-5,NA,CASSGLGETQYF,TGTGCCAGCAGTGGACTTGGGGAGACCCAGTACTTC
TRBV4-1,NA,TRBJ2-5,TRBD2,CASSYVPGTSGGPQETQYF,TGCGCCAGCAGCTACGTTCCCGGGACTAGCGGGGGCCCTCAAGAGACCCAGTACTTC
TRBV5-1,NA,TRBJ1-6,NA,CASSSDSVDSPLHF,TGCGCCAGCAGCTCGGACTCAGTGGATTCACCCCTCCACTTT
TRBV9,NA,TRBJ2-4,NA,CASSVSGTRTVKNIQYF,TGTGCCAGCAGCGTCTCCGGGACCCGAACAGTCAAAAACATTCAGTACTTC
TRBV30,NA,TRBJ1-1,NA,CAWSARGNEAFF,TGTGCCTGGAGTGCCCGGGGGAATGAAGCTTTCTTT
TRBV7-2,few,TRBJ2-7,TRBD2,CASTRRGGGDYEQYF,TGTGCCAGCACCAGACGGGGGGGCGGTGACTACGAGCAGTACTTC
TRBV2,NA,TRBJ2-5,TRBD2,CASSLAAPDKTQYF,TGTGCCAGCAGTCTAGCGGCGCCCGATAAGACCCAGTACTTC
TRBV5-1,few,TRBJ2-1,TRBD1,CASSLRTGLSSYNEQFF,TGCGCCAGCAGCTTGCGGACAGGGCTAAGCTCCTACAATGAGCAGTTCTTC
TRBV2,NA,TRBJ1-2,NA,CASSEDGAGARYGYTF,TGTGCCAGCAGTGAAGACGGGGCGGGGGCGCGTTACGGCTACACCTTC
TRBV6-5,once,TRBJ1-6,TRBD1,CASSPGQGYSPLHF,TGTGCCAGCAGCCCAGGACAGGGGTACTCACCCCTCCACTTT
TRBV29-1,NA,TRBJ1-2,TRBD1,CSAVGQGWGYTF,TGCAGCGCCGTGGGACAGGGATGGGGCTACACCTTC
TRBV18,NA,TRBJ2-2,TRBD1,CASSAGTGDTGELFF,TGTGCCAGCTCAGCCGGGACAGGGGACACCGGGGAGCTGTTTTTT
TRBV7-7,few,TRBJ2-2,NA,CASSLEAQSNTGELFF,TGTGCTAGCAGCTTAGAGGCCCAATCGAACACCGGGGAGCTGTTTTTT
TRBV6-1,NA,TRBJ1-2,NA,CASSEALAPGFYGYTF,TGTGCCAGCAGTGAAGCGCTAGCCCCGGGGTTCTATGGCTACACCTTC
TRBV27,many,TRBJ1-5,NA,CASSSGRGRAQHF,TGTGCCAGCAGTTCCGGGAGGGGTCGGGCCCAGCATTTT
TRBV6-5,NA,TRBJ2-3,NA,CASSFTGSKKNTQYF,TGTGCCAGCAGTTTCACAGGATCCAAGAAGAATACGCAGTATTTT
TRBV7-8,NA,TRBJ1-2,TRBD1,CASSPGQGHGYTF,TGTGCCAGCAGCCCGGGACAGGGACATGGCTACACCTTC
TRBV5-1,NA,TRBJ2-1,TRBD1,CASSTGQGSYNEQFF,TGCGCCAGCAGCACGGGACAGGGGTCTTACAATGAGCAGTTCTTC
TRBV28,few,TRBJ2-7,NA,CASRESSYEQYF,TGTGCCAGCAGGGAAAGCTCCTACGAGCAGTACTTC
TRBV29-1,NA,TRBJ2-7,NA,CSVGSAVGSYEQYF,TGCAGCGTTGGTAGCGCTGTCGGATCCTACGAGCAGTACTTC
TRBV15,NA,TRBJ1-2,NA,CATSRDRRNGYTF,TGTGCCACCAGCAGAGATCGACGGAATGGCTACACCTTC
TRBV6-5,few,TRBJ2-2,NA,CASSYPDFTGELFF,TGTGCCAGCAGTTACCCCGACTTCACCGGGGAGCTGTTTTTT
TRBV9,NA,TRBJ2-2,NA,CASSVASSGELFF,TGTGCCAGCAGCGTAGCTAGCAGCGGGGAGCTGTTTTTT
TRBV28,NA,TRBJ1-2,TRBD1,CASSFRDSRFYGYTF,TGTGCCAGCAGTTTCCGGGACAGCCGATTCTATGGCTACACCTTC
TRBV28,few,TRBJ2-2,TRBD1,CASSLPGQGPTGELFF,TGTGCCAGCAGTTTACCCGGACAGGGGCCCACCGGGGAGCTGTTTTTT
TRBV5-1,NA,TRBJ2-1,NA,CASSLAGLTYNEQFF,TGCGCCAGCAGCTTGGCGGGACTTACCTACAATGAGCAGTTCTTC
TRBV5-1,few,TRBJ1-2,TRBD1,CASTKLPGQGATHQSYGYTF,TGCGCCAGCACCAAATTACCGGGACAGGGGGCAACTCACCAGTCCTATGGCTACACCTTC
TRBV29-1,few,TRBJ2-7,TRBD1,CSATPGQGAWEQYF,TGCAGCGCCACACCGGGACAGGGGGCGTGGGAGCAGTACTTC
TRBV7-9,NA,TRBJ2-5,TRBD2,CASSSTSGVETQYF,TGTGCCAGCAGCTCAACTAGCGGGGTAGAGACCCAGTACTTC
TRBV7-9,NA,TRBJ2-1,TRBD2,CASSPGLAGENEQFF,TGTGCCAGCAGCCCGGGACTAGCGGGGGAGAATGAGCAGTTCTTC
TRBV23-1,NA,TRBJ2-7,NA,CASRGFRGSCEQYF,TGCGCCAGCAGGGGGTTTAGGGGCAGCTGCGAGCAGTACTTC
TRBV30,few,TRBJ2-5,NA,CAWSGHTQETQYF,TGTGCCTGGAGTGGACATACACAAGAGACCCAGTACTTC
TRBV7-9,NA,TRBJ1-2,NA,CASSFQVNYGYTF,TGTGCCAGCAGCTTCCAGGTTAACTATGGCTACACCTTC
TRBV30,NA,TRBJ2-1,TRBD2,CAWSIIRTSGVEGGRSYNEQFF,TGTGCCTGGAGCATAATACGGACTAGCGGGGTCGAAGGCGGGAGATCCTACAATGAGCAGTTCTTC
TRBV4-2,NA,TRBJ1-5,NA,CASSREGSGQPQHF,TGTGCCAGCAGCAGGGAGGGGTCGGGTCAGCCCCAGCATTTT
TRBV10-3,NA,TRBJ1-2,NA,CASSKTFSYTF,TGTGCCAGCAGTAAGACATTTAGCTACACCTTC
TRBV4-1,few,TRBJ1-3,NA,CASSLGRQGPRSGNTIYF,TGCGCCAGCAGCCTAGGGCGGCAGGGGCCCCGCTCTGGAAACACCATATATTTT
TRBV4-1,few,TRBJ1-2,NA,CASSQLYSGYTF,TGCGCCAGCAGCCAGCTTTACTCTGGCTACACCTTC
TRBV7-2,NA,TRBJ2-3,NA,CASNARVGDTDTQYF,TGTGCCAGCAATGCGCGCGTGGGAGACACAGATACGCAGTATTTT
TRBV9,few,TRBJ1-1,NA,CASSVAGYTEAFF,TGTGCCAGCAGCGTAGCTGGGTACACTGAAGCTTTCTTT
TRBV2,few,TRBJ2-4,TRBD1,CASSATGTGENIQYF,TGTGCCAGCAGTGCTACCGGGACAGGGGAAAACATTCAGTACTTC
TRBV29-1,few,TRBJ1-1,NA,CSVVPRMNTEAFF,TGCAGCGTGGTACCCCGCATGAACACTGAAGCTTTCTTT